This TCR beta chain was sequenced in a study of T cell responses to AZD1222 COVID-19 vaccine. Here immunoSEQ multiplex PCR was the method, and the copy in TCRdb shows in-frame clones only, minus some. The sample lists fewer than 120,000 clones, around 92% seen once, with approximately 8% in the top ten. Whole-study findings and limits: Variant regions that are unmutated are reportedly the target of nearly half of spike-specific TCRs.

This clone appeared once. Antigen: not known. This CDR3 is built from 14 residues. In germline, CDR1 is KGHSH, CDR2 LQKENI. The ends lost 4 bases at V and 6 bases at J; junction bases unmatched: 5. This specimen was peripheral blood, taken on day 0 of AZD1222 vaccination. The chain couples TRBV18 to TRBJ2-7, with 11 bases that match TRBD1. The receptor's source is an adult in good health. The CDR3 nucleotides read TGTGCCAGCTCACAGGGACAGGGGGGAGGCGAGCAGTACTTC. It encodes CASSQGQGGGEQYF.